The rows below give T cell receptor beta chains drawn from one sample of a study of CXCR3-negative and CXCR3-positive naive CD8 T cells. TCRdb re-called the 5' RACE reads and catalogs CDR3 proteins one per entry, DNA excluded. In all, the sample yields over 95,000 distinct CDR3 sequences. The specimen was naive CXCR3+ CD8+ T cells from blood. The receptors derive from a human donor in good health. Some clones in this sample may be carry-over from other donors' samples. Both conserved end residues are part of each CDR3. Fields, in order: J gene, V gene, CDR3 protein.

TRBJ2-1 TRBV19 CASSHGAGGREQFF
TRBJ2-1 TRBV18 CASSPMANEQFF
TRBJ1-4 TRBV6-5 CASSYSGTGTSTNEKLFF
TRBJ2-5 TRBV7-2 CASSLAVGGGATQYF
TRBJ2-7 TRBV29-1 CSVELASGSFSYEQYF
TRBJ2-5 TRBV11-2 CASSLDSSGLETQYF
TRBJ2-1 TRBV6-6 CASRELVSSYNEQFF
TRBJ2-1 TRBV12-3/TRBV12-4 CALSGRDYNEQFF
TRBJ2-1 TRBV7-6 CASSLTGGPNEQFF
TRBJ1-5 TRBV16 CASSHRTGVGQPQHF
TRBJ1-6 TRBV7-3 CASSLGTGPNSPLHF
TRBJ1-5 TRBV27 CASSHRGYNQPQHF
TRBJ2-2 TRBV5-5 CASSLLTANTGELFF
TRBJ2-7 TRBV7-9 CASSFVTGKSYEQYF
TRBJ1-1 TRBV19 CASSIGGNTEAFF
TRBJ1-5 TRBV27 CASSQTGLNQPQHF
TRBJ2-5 TRBV13 CASSLRTGEETQYF
TRBJ2-3 TRBV29-1 CSVDRTDTQYF
TRBJ2-5 TRBV12-3/TRBV12-4 CASSLTETQYF
TRBJ2-5 TRBV6-5 CASTEHSGKIQETQYF
TRBJ2-3 TRBV28 CASSLAGGPADTQYF
TRBJ2-7 TRBV27 CASSYSGSGDYEQYF
TRBJ2-6 TRBV7-9 CATWGARANVLTF
TRBJ2-7 TRBV10-3 CAISDEGEGEQYF
TRBJ1-1 TRBV7-2 CASKRNTEAFF
TRBJ2-1 TRBV29-1 CSAQQGTLEQFF
TRBJ2-1 TRBV7-9 CASSTRQGSQFPEQFF
TRBJ2-1 TRBV7-9 CASSFLGTVTYNEQFF
TRBJ2-5 TRBV2 CASSEIMTGPGETQYF
TRBJ2-2 TRBV30 CAWTAAGGNTGELFF
TRBJ2-1 TRBV19 CASSIAGTPYNEQFF
TRBJ2-3 TRBV12-3/TRBV12-4 CASSSTGLAGEGTQYF
TRBJ2-7 TRBV6-6 CASSYGGEQYF
TRBJ1-1 TRBV29-1 CSVMENTEAFF
TRBJ2-4 TRBV4-1 CASSSHAPEWGGENIQYF
TRBJ1-1 TRBV7-9 CASSFVQGNTEAFF
TRBJ2-5 TRBV7-9 CASSPETGQRETQYF
TRBJ2-7 TRBV5-1 CASSLVGLAGAAYEQYF
TRBJ1-1 TRBV4-3 CASSQDLSAEAFF
TRBJ2-3 TRBV7-2 CASSASAGGADTQYF
TRBJ1-1 TRBV4-2 CASSQGAGENTEAFF
TRBJ2-1 TRBV12-3/TRBV12-4 CASSQGLLSEQFF
TRBJ2-1 TRBV7-8 CASSGSGGSYNEQFF
TRBJ2-1 TRBV19 CASSIDQGGSYNEQFF
TRBJ2-7 TRBV5-1 CASSLLGASTYEQYF
TRBJ2-7 TRBV29-1 CSVATGAGEQYF
TRBJ2-7 TRBV28 CASSLGNWDGAYEQYF
TRBJ2-7 TRBV28 CASSTGQGFVNSYEQYF
TRBJ2-1 TRBV19 CASSMQQFSYNEQFF
TRBJ2-7 TRBV4-1 CASSQEGAYEQYF
TRBJ2-3 TRBV4-1 CASRTTKKDTQYF
TRBJ1-1 TRBV30 CAWSVGQNTEAFF
TRBJ2-4 TRBV29-1 CSVLQGAKNIQYF
TRBJ1-1 TRBV29-1 CSVSEYGDTEAFF